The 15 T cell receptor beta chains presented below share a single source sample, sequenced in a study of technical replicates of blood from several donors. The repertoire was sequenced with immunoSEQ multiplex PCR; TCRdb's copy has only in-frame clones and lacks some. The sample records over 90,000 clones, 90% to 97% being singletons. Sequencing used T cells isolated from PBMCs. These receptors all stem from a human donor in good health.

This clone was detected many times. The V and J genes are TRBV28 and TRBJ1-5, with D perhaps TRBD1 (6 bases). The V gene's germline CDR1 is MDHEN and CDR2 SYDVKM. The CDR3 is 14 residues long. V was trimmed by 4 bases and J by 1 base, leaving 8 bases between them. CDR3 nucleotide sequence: TGTGCCAGCAGTTCGGGACACAGCAATCAGCCCCAGCATTTT. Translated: CASSSGHSNQPQHF. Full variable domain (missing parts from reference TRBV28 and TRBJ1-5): DVKVTQSSRYLVKRTGEKVFLECVQDMDHENMFWYRQDPGLGLRLIYFSYDVKMKEKGDIPEGYSVSREKKERFSLILESASTNQTSMYLCASSSGHSNQPQHFGDGTRLSIL.

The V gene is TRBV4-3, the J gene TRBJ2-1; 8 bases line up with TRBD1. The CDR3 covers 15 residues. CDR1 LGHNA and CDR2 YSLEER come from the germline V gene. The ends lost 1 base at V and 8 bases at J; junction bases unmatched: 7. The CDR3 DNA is TGCGCCAGCAGCCAAGCGGTAACAGGGGGTGATGAGCAGTTCTTC. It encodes CASSQAVTGGDEQFF.

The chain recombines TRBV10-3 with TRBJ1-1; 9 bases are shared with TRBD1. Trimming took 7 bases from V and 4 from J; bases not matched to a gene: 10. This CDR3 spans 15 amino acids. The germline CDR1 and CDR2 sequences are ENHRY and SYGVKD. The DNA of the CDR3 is TGTGCCATCACCTCCTTGGACAGGGGTCCCACTGAAGCTTTCTTT. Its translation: CAITSLDRGPTEAFF.

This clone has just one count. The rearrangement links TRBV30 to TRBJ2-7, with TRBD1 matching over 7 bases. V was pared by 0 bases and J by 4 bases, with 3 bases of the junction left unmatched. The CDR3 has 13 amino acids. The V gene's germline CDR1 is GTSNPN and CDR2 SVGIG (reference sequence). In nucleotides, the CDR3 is TGTGCCTGGAGTGTCGACAGGGAGTACGAGCAGTACTTC. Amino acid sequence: CAWSVDREYEQYF.

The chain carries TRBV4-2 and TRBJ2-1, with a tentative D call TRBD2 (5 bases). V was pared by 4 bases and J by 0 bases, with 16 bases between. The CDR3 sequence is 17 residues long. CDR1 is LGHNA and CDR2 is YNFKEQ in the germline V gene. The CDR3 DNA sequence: TGTGCCAGCAGCCGCTCATTACTAGGAAGCTCCTACAATGAGCAGTTCTTC. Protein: CASSRSLLGSSYNEQFF.

The CDR3 DNA reads TGTGCCAGTGGCCGGGGGACAGGGGGAAACGAAAAACTGTTTTTT. Translated: CASGRGTGGNEKLFF. This chain links TRBV21-1 with TRBJ1-4; the DNA was not compared with TRBD1, the D call given in the table. TRBV21-1 corresponds to a pseudogene. The CDR3 consists of 15 residues.

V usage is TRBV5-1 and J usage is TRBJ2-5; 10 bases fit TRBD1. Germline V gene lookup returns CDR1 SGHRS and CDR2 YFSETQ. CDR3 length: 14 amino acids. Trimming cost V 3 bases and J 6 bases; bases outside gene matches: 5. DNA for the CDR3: TGCGCCAGCAGCTACACGGACAGGGGGAAGACCCAGTACTTC. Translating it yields CASSYTDRGKTQYF.

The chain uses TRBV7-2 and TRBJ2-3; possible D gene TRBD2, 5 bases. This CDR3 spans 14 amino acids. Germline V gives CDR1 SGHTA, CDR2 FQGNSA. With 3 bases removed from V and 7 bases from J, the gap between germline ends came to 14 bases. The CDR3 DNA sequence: TGTGCCAGCAGCTTGAGAAATCTAGCCTATACGCAGTATTTT. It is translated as CASSLRNLAYTQYF.

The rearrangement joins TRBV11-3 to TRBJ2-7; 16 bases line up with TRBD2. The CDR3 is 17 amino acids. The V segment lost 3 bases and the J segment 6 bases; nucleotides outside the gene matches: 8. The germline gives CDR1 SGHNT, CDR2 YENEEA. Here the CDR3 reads CASSLPGTSGRAGEQYF. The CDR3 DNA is TGTGCCAGCAGCTTGCCCGGGACTAGCGGGAGGGCCGGCGAGCAGTACTTC.

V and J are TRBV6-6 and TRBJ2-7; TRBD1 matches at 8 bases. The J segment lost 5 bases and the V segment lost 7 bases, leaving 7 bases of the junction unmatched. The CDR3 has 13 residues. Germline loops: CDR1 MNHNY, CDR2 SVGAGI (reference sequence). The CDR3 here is CASTPGQVNEQYF. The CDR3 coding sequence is TGTGCCAGCACTCCGGGACAGGTGAACGAGCAGTACTTC.

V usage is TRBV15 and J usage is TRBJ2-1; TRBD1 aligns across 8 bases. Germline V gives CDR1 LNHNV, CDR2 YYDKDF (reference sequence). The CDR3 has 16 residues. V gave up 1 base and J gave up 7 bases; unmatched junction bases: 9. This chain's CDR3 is CATSRGPGGSRNEQFF. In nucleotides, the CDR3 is TGTGCCACCAGCAGAGGCCCAGGGGGCTCACGGAATGAGCAGTTCTTC.

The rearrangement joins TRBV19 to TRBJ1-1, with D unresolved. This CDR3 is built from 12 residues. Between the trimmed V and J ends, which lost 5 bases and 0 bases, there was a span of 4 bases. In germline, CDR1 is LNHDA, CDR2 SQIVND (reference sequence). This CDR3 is CASSVMNTEAFF. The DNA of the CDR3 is TGTGCCAGTAGTGTAATGAACACTGAAGCTTTCTTT.

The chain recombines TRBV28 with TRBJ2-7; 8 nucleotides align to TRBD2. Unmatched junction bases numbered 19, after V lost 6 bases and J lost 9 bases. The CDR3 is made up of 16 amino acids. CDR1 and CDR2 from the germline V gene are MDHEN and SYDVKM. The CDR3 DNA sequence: TGTGCCAGCAGGCCGGATAGCGGGATGGCCCTTTATGCGCAGTACTTC. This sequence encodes CASRPDSGMALYAQYF. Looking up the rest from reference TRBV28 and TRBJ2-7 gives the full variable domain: DVKVTQSSRYLVKRTGEKVFLECVQDMDHENMFWYRQDPGLGLRLIYFSYDVKMKEKGDIPEGYSVSREKKERFSLILESASTNQTSMYLCASRPDSGMALYAQYFGPGTRLTVT.

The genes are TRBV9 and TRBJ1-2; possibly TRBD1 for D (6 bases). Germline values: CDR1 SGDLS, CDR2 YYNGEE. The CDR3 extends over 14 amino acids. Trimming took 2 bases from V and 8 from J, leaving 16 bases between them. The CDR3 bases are TGTGCCAGCAGCGTGGGGGCCCTACGAGACGGCTACACCTTC. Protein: CASSVGALRDGYTF.

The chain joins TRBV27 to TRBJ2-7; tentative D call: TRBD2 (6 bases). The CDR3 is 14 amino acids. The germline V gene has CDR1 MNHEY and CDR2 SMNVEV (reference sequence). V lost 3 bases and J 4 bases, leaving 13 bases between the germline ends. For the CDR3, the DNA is TGTGCCAGCAGTTTCCGGGACGGGAGATACGAGCAGTACTTC. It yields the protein CASSFRDGRYEQYF.